These T cell receptor beta chains were read from a single sample in a study of CD8 T cells in ankylosing spondylitis. One entry per CDR3 protein results from TCRdb running MiXCR on the 5' RACE reads. The sample carries about 340,000 distinct CDR3 sequences, 8% recorded once. The sequenced material came from blood, either unsorted or a sorted T cell fraction (not recorded which). All receptors derive from a male donor with ankylosing spondylitis. The CDR3 runs from the conserved cysteine through the conserved F or W. D genes are given only for firm matches. Clone size is stated in some rows and not others, as once, few, many or a class when expanded.

v_gene	d_gene	len	abundance	j_gene	CDR3nt	CDR3aa
TRBV14	-	14	few	TRBJ1-6	TGTGCCAGCAGCCAAGGTTCGAGGAATTCACCCCTCCACTTT	CASSQGSRNSPLHF
TRBV20-1	TRBD2	15	-	TRBJ2-7	TGCAGTGCGCCCGAGCCCCAGGGAGGGCGCTACGAGCAGTACTTC	CSAPEPQGGRYEQYF
TRBV11-3	-	14	-	TRBJ2-7	TGTGCCAGCAGCTTTCGTACGTCGTTATACGAGCAGTACTTC	CASSFRTSLYEQYF
TRBV20-1	TRBD2	17	few	TRBJ2-1	TGCAGTGCTAGAAAAGGACTAGCGGGAGCTTCCTACAATGAGCAGTTCTTC	CSARKGLAGASYNEQFF
TRBV29-1	-	13	many	TRBJ1-1	TGCAGCGTTCACACATCCCGGGGCACTGAAGCTTTCTTT	CSVHTSRGTEAFF
TRBV29-1	-	10	many	TRBJ1-1	TGCAGCGTTCACGACACTGAAGCTTTCTTT	CSVHDTEAFF
TRBV29-1	-	12	-	TRBJ2-1	TGCAGCGTTGTCGGACCTTACAATGAGCAGTTCTTC	CSVVGPYNEQFF
TRBV5-1	-	16	few	TRBJ2-1	TGCGCCAGCAGAGGAACTCCGGACTCCTCCTACAATGAGCAGTTCTTC	CASRGTPDSSYNEQFF
TRBV29-1	-	12	many	TRBJ2-7	TGCAGCGTTGGATCAAGCTCCTACGAGCAGTACTTC	CSVGSSSYEQYF
TRBV5-5	-	15	-	TRBJ2-7	TGTGCCAGCAGCTTCTCGAGAGTCGAGACCTACGAGCAGTACTTC	CASSFSRVETYEQYF
TRBV11-2	-	15	-	TRBJ2-1	TGTGCCAGCAGCTTAGACGGGGGCAGGCACAATGAGCAGTTCTTC	CASSLDGGRHNEQFF
TRBV20-1	-	15	-	TRBJ2-7	TGCAGTGCTAGAGTTATGGGGGGAGCCCCTTACGAGCAGTACTTC	CSARVMGGAPYEQYF
TRBV15	TRBD2	16	few	TRBJ2-7	TGTGCCACCAGCAGAGAAGGACTAGCGGGAGACTACGAGCAGTACTTC	CATSREGLAGDYEQYF
TRBV5-5	TRBD1	13	-	TRBJ1-2	TGTGCCAGCAGCTCAGGGGGCGGAGTTGGCTACACCTTC	CASSSGGGVGYTF
TRBV9	-	16	many	TRBJ2-2	TGTGCCAGCAGCCCGATCCTGGACTCTTACACCGGGGAGCTGTTTTTT	CASSPILDSYTGELFF
TRBV29-1	-	13	few	TRBJ1-1	TGCAGCGTTCAACAGGGTGGGAACACTGAAGCTTTCTTT	CSVQQGGNTEAFF
TRBV20-1	-	13	-	TRBJ2-7	TGCAGTGCTACCCCCGTGAGCTCCTACGAGCAGTACTTC	CSATPVSSYEQYF
TRBV9	TRBD1	14	-	TRBJ2-7	TGTGCCAGCAGCGCGGGACAGGGGGCTGCCGAGCAGTACTTC	CASSAGQGAAEQYF
TRBV7-9	-	12	-	TRBJ2-7	TGTGCCAGCAGCCATGGCGCCTACGAGCAGTACTTC	CASSHGAYEQYF
TRBV12-3/TRBV12-4	-	15	-	TRBJ2-7	TGTGCCAGCAGTTTAAAAGGGGAACCCTCCTACGAGCAGTACTTC	CASSLKGEPSYEQYF
TRBV11-2	-	15	-	TRBJ2-1	TGTGCCAGCAGCTTCGGGGCAGGGTCGTACAATGAGCAGTTCTTC	CASSFGAGSYNEQFF
TRBV5-1	TRBD2	16	-	TRBJ2-2	TGCGCCAGCAGCTTGGAGGGACTACCTAACACCGGGGAGCTGTTTTTT	CASSLEGLPNTGELFF
TRBV3-1	-	12	few	TRBJ2-1	TGTGCCAGCAGCCACAGCAGCAATGAGCAGTTCTTC	CASSHSSNEQFF
TRBV27	-	15	few	TRBJ2-2	TGTGCCAGCAGTTTAATACCTAGGAACACCGGGGAGCTGTTTTTT	CASSLIPRNTGELFF
TRBV4-2	-	15	-	TRBJ1-1	TGTGCCAGCAGCCAAGAAGGGATTATGAACACTGAAGCTTTCTTT	CASSQEGIMNTEAFF
TRBV4-3	TRBD1	16	many	TRBJ2-5	TGCGCCAGCAGCCAAGACGCGACAGGGGATTGGGAGACCCAGTACTTC	CASSQDATGDWETQYF
TRBV29-1	TRBD2	14	few	TRBJ2-1	TGCAGCGTAGAACTAGCGGCCTGGGACAATGAGCAGTTCTTC	CSVELAAWDNEQFF
TRBV7-9	-	14	many	TRBJ2-7	TGTGCCAGCAGCTTAGAGGGCAGGTCCTACGAGCAGTACTTC	CASSLEGRSYEQYF
TRBV12-3/TRBV12-4	TRBD2	15	few	TRBJ2-1	TGTGCCAGCACCGTAAGCGGGAGCTCCTACAATGAGCAGTTCTTC	CASTVSGSSYNEQFF
TRBV28	-	15	many	TRBJ2-2	TGTGCCAGCAGTTGGGGACAAGGGAACACCGGGGAGCTGTTTTTT	CASSWGQGNTGELFF
TRBV9	-	15	-	TRBJ2-7	TGTGCCAGCAGCGTAGATGTCAGCAGAGACCAGGAGCAGTACTTC	CASSVDVSRDQEQYF
TRBV2	TRBD2	15	-	TRBJ2-1	TGTGCCAGCAGAGAACTAGCGGGACGCATCAATGAGCAGTTCTTC	CASRELAGRINEQFF
TRBV5-6	-	14	few	TRBJ2-7	TGTGCCAGCAGCTTGCGGGGGGCGCATCACGAGCAGTACTTC	CASSLRGAHHEQYF
TRBV29-1	TRBD1	13	-	TRBJ2-3	TGCAGTAAGACAGGGGACGGCACAGATACGCAGTATTTT	CSKTGDGTDTQYF
TRBV5-1	-	15	many	TRBJ2-7	TGCGCCAGCAGCTTGGGAATAAACAGACTTACGGAGCAGTACTTC	CASSLGINRLTEQYF